Presented here are 16 T cell receptor beta chains from one specimen sequenced in a study of blood T cell repertoires in COVID-19. The repertoire was sequenced with immunoSEQ multiplex PCR; TCRdb's copy has only in-frame clones and lacks some. The table lists 250,000 to 300,000 clones, about four fifths of them singletons, with 2.5% to 3.5% in the top ten. The material sequenced was peripheral blood. The receptors originated from a woman between 55 and 75 years old with active or convalescent COVID-19.

The rearrangement joins TRBV6-5 to TRBJ2-2; tentatively, D is TRBD1 (5 bases). This CDR3 is built from 15 residues. The V end was cut by 4 bases, the J end by 0 bases, with 9 bases between. Germline V gives CDR1 MNHEY, CDR2 SVGAGI. For the CDR3, the DNA is TGTGCCAGCAGTTGGGGCAGGGCGAACACCGGGGAGCTGTTTTTT. Encoded protein: CASSWGRANTGELFF.

The V gene is TRBV24-1, the J gene TRBJ1-1; 7 nucleotides line up with TRBD1. Germline V gene sequence: CDR1 KGHDR, CDR2 SFDVKD. The CDR3 length is 15 residues. Trimming took 4 bases from V and 2 from J; bases not matched to a gene: 6. CDR3 DNA: TGTGCCACCAGTGACCCTAGACAGGGAAACACTGAAGCTTTCTTT. Translating gives CATSDPRQGNTEAFF.

The J gene is TRBJ1-6, the V gene TRBV4-3; 9 bases align to TRBD1. CDR3 length equals 17 residues. Germline CDR1 is LGHNA and CDR2 is YSLEER. J was trimmed by 8 bases and V by 0 bases; bases with no gene match: 8. In DNA form, the CDR3 reads TGCGCCAGCAGCCAAGACGGGACAGGGATGACGTATTCACCCCTCCACTTT. Amino acids: CASSQDGTGMTYSPLHF.

The V and J genes are TRBV30 and TRBJ1-1, with a tentative D call TRBD1 (5 bases). V lost 1 base to trimming and J lost 3 bases, with 9 bases between them. The CDR3 covers 13 residues. Germline CDR1 reads GTSNPN; CDR2 reads SVGIG (reference sequence). For the CDR3, the DNA is TGTGCCTGGAGTGGGGGCAGGGACACTGAAGCTTTCTTT. Translated: CAWSGGRDTEAFF. Looking up the rest from reference TRBV30 and TRBJ1-1 gives the full variable domain: SQTIHQWPATLVQPVGSPLSLECTVEGTSNPNLYWYRQAAGRGLQLLFYSVGIGQISSEVPQNLSASRPQDRQFILSSKKLLLSDSGFYLCAWSGGRDTEAFFGQGTRLTVV.

V and J are TRBV5-1 and TRBJ1-2; 9 bases line up with TRBD1. CDR1 and CDR2 from the germline V gene are SGHRS and YFSETQ. J gave up 8 bases and V 0 bases, and 8 bases lay outside the gene matches. The CDR3 extends over 15 amino acids. CDR3 coding DNA: TGCGCCAGCAGCTTGGCTCCGGGACAGGGACGGGGCTACACCTTC. This gives the protein CASSLAPGQGRGYTF. Using reference TRBV5-1 and TRBJ1-2 for the parts outside the CDR3, the full variable domain is KAGVTQTPRYLIKTRGQQVTLSCSPISGHRSVSWYQQTPGQGLQFLFEYFSETQRNKGNFPGRFSGRQFSNSRSEMNVSTLELGDSALYLCASSLAPGQGRGYTFGSGTRLTVV.

The chain carries TRBV27 and TRBJ2-1; D possibly corresponds to TRBD2 (6 bases). CDR1 and CDR2 (germline): MNHEY, SMNVEV (reference sequence). The V end was cut by 7 bases, the J end by 4 bases, with 17 bases between. The length of the CDR3 is 15 residues. CDR3 residues: CASTPPRGWYNEQFF. The CDR3 nucleotides are TGTGCCAGCACTCCCCCCCGGGGGTGGTACAATGAGCAGTTCTTC.

The chain is built from TRBV2 and TRBJ1-5; weak D call: TRBD1 (5 bases). V was shortened by 8 bases and J by 0 bases, with 11 bases between the two germline ends. Germline loops: CDR1 SNHLY, CDR2 FYNNEI. There are 14 residues in the CDR3. CDR3: CASVQDNSNQPQHF. The CDR3 DNA is TGTGCCAGCGTACAGGACAATAGCAATCAGCCCCAGCATTTT.

The V call is TRBV19, the J call TRBJ2-2; D possibly corresponds to TRBD1 (6 bases). Trimming left V 8 bases short and J 2 bases short, with 12 bases between. Germline V gives CDR1 LNHDA, CDR2 SQIVND (reference sequence). CDR3 length: 14 residues. The CDR3 reads CASRVGANTGELFF. The CDR3 nucleotides are TGTGCCAGTCGGGTGGGGGCCAACACCGGGGAGCTGTTTTTT.

This clone is a singleton in its sample. The chain joins TRBV19 to TRBJ2-2, with D hard to call. CDR3 size: 12 residues. Trimming shortened V by 7 bases and J by 8 bases, and 11 bases separated the two germline ends. Germline CDR1 and CDR2: LNHDA and SQIVND (reference sequence). CDR3 protein: CASTPGSGELFF. The CDR3 DNA reads as TGTGCCAGTACCCCGGGTTCGGGGGAGCTGTTTTTT. The full variable domain, completed using reference TRBV19 and TRBJ2-2, is DGGITQSPKYLFRKEGQNVTLSCEQNLNHDAMYWYRQDPGQGLRLIYYSQIVNDFQKGDIAEGYSVSREKKESFPLTVTSAQKNPTAFYLCASTPGSGELFFGEGSRLTVL.

The chain employs TRBV12-3 or TRBV12-4 and TRBJ1-1, with D perhaps matching TRBD1 (5 bases). Trimming removed 4 bases at V and 4 bases at J, with 10 bases between. The CDR3 runs to 13 residues. The CDR3 loop is CASSSEGLTEAFF. Here the CDR3 DNA reads TGTGCCAGCAGTTCGGAGGGGCTCACTGAAGCTTTCTTT.

The V and J genes are TRBV7-6 and TRBJ1-5; D unresolved. V shed 0 bases and J shed 7 bases, with 7 bases lying between them. The CDR3 runs 13 residues. CDR1 is SGHVS, CDR2 FNYEAQ, per germline. The CDR3 DNA sequence: TGTGCCAGCAGCTTAGCGTCGGGGCAGCCCCAGCATTTT. Protein: CASSLASGQPQHF. The variable domain in full, with the rest retrieved from reference TRBV7-6 and TRBJ1-5, is GAGVSQSPRYKVTKRGQDVALRCDPISGHVSLYWYRQALGQGPEFLTYFNYEAQQDKSGLPNDRFSAERPEGSISTLTIQRTEQRDSAMYRCASSLASGQPQHFGDGTRLSIL.

V gene TRBV5-6 combines with J gene TRBJ2-7; 9 bases are a match to TRBD2. Germline lookup yields CDR1 SGHDT and CDR2 YYEEEE. This CDR3 comprises 15 residues. The junction had 7 bases not matched to a gene; V was cut back by 4 bases and J by 2 bases. The CDR3 is CASSISGGLTYEQYF. The CDR3 nucleotides read TGTGCCAGCAGCATTAGCGGGGGTCTGACCTACGAGCAGTACTTC.

This CDR3 is CASSSFGAYTEAFF. The CDR3 region has the DNA TGCGCCAGCAGCTCTTTTGGGGCCTACACTGAAGCTTTCTTT. The chain uses TRBV5-1 and TRBJ1-1; maybe TRBD1 (5 bases). The V gene's germline CDR1 is SGHRS and CDR2 YFSETQ. Trimming pared 3 bases from V and 3 bases from J, leaving 12 bases between. The CDR3 extends over 14 amino acids.

The rearrangement joins TRBV7-8 to TRBJ1-2, with 7 nucleotides matching TRBD1. CDR3 length: 15 residues. The germline gives CDR1 SGHVS, CDR2 FQNEAQ. Trimming removed 5 bases from V and 4 bases from J; junction bases left unmatched: 10. CDR3 sequence (DNA): TGTGCCAGCAGCCCAAGGGACAGCGGCCTCTATGGCTACACCTTC. This translates into CASSPRDSGLYGYTF. Looking up the rest from reference TRBV7-8 and TRBJ1-2 gives the full variable domain: GAGVSQSPRYKVAKRGQDVALRCDPISGHVSLFWYQQALGQGPEFLTYFQNEAQLDKSGLPSDRFFAERPEGSVSTLKIQRTQQEDSAVYLCASSPRDSGLYGYTFGSGTRLTVV.

The V and J genes are TRBV3-1 (or the pseudogene TRBV3-2) and TRBJ2-1; TRBD1 aligns across 9 bases. Germline CDR1 is LGHDT and CDR2 is YNNKEL (reference sequence). V dropped 4 bases and J dropped 4; count of bases not matched to a gene: 5. CDR3 size: 15 residues. CDR3 in DNA: TGTGCCAGCAGCCCGAGGACAGGGGATTACAATGAGCAGTTCTTC. Protein sequence: CASSPRTGDYNEQFF.

V usage is TRBV7-9 and J usage is TRBJ1-1; 9 positions match TRBD1. Germline V gene data show CDR1 as SEHNR and CDR2 as FQNEAQ (reference sequence). The V segment lost 3 bases and the J segment 12 bases; nucleotides outside the gene matches: 8. The CDR3 is made up of 13 amino acids. CDR3 residues: CASSFRDRASTFF. CDR3 in DNA: TGTGCCAGCAGCTTCCGGGACAGGGCATCGACTTTCTTT.